The present entry profiles one T cell receptor beta chain with its context. Its specificity is unknown. These data come from a study of tumor-infiltrating lymphocytes in primary liver carcinoma. Whole-study findings and limits: Whereas tumor region pairs overlapped more, tumor-adjacent and tumor-blood pairs overlapped less. Tumor tissue displayed a significantly greater top-250-clone fraction than blood (p = 0.039).

From germline, CDR1 is SGHDT and CDR2 YYEEEE. The V gene lost 5 bases and the J gene lost 0 bases, with 5 bases spanning the gap. The CDR3 extends over 12 amino acids. With 500 ng total RNA as template and a constant-region primer, TCR beta cDNA was made. Slightly modified ARM-PCR with three nested multiplex PCR rounds yielded TCR beta libraries. Running 10 cycles apiece, the first two PCR rounds relied on TRBV1-TRBV30 forward primers together with a C-beta reverse primer. TCRdb re-analysed the multiplex PCR reads in MiXCR, keeping a single row per CDR3 protein. The sample yields roughly 330,000 distinct CDR3 sequences, about 65% seen once. Unsorted whole blood yielded blood RNA, and germline DNA was extracted as well. Patients in the cohort were treatment-naive and living with chronic HBV infection.

The sequence derives from a middle-aged man with primary liver carcinoma and hepatitis B virus infection. The chain is built from TRBV5-6 and TRBJ1-1; D not resolved. Sequencing input: peripheral blood. CDR3 sequence reads: CASRDLNTEAFF. Here the CDR3 DNA reads TGTGCCAGCAGGGATCTGAACACTGAAGCTTTCTTT.